These 10 T cell receptor beta chains were sequenced from one sample in a study of cytomegalovirus exposure and HLA in healthy donors. The data were produced by immunoSEQ multiplex PCR, yet TCRdb's version contains in-frame clones alone and is incomplete. This sample has some 140,000 clones, with about 91% found just once. Sequenced input: PBMCs. The receptors here all came from a woman under 30 in good health and CMV-seropositive.

The CDR3 DNA follows: TGTGCCAGCGGGACAGCGATAAACTATGGCTACACCTTC. Encoded protein: CASGTAINYGYTF. The V gene is TRBV28, the J gene TRBJ1-2; 7 bases are shared with TRBD1. CDR1 and CDR2 from the germline V gene are MDHEN and SYDVKM. The CDR3 is 13 residues long. The J segment lost 2 bases and the V segment lost 8 bases, leaving 5 bases of the junction unmatched.

CDR3: CASSVASGHPNYGYTF. The CDR3 region has the DNA TGTGCCAGCAGCGTAGCATCCGGACACCCGAACTATGGCTACACCTTC. The chain uses TRBV9 and TRBJ1-2, with D possibly matching TRBD1 (5 bases). Germline values: CDR1 SGDLS, CDR2 YYNGEE. This CDR3 is 16 amino acids long. Between the trimmed V and J ends, which lost 0 bases and 2 bases, there was a span of 14 bases. Full variable domain (missing parts from reference TRBV9 and TRBJ1-2): DSGVTQTPKHLITATGQRVTLRCSPRSGDLSVYWYQQSLDQGLQFLIQYYNGEERAKGNILERFSAQQFPDLHSELNLSSLELGDSALYFCASSVASGHPNYGYTFGSGTRLTVV.

The V gene is TRBV28, the J gene TRBJ1-1; D is unclear. CDR1 and CDR2 (germline): MDHEN, SYDVKM. There are 16 residues in the CDR3. The ends were cut back, 6 bases at V and 0 bases at J, with 17 bases in the middle. Written as DNA, the CDR3 is TGTGCCAGCAGCTTGGCCCCTGAGGTTATGAACACTGAAGCTTTCTTT. Amino acids: CASSLAPEVMNTEAFF.

The rearrangement joins TRBV2 to TRBJ2-2, with D possibly TRBD2 on 6 matching bases. Trimming cost V 4 bases and J 3 bases, with 21 bases left between them. Germline-derived CDR1 and CDR2 are SNHLY and FYNNEI. This CDR3 spans 18 amino acids. The CDR3: CASSAQWPSGRYTGELFF. In nucleotides, the CDR3 is TGTGCCAGCAGTGCTCAGTGGCCTAGTGGGAGGTACACCGGGGAGCTGTTTTTT.

This clone showed up just a few times. The chain is built from TRBV5-1 and TRBJ1-2; TRBD1 aligns across 10 bases. J gave up 6 bases and V 4 bases, and 6 bases lay outside the gene matches. The germline V gene has CDR1 SGHRS and CDR2 YFSETQ. The CDR3 loop spans 14 amino acids. CDR3 in amino acids: CASSDRQGADGYTF. In DNA form, the CDR3 reads TGCGCCAGCAGCGACCGACAGGGGGCCGATGGCTACACCTTC.

V is TRBV28 and J is TRBJ2-5; 7 bases are a match to TRBD2. After removal of 6 bases from V and 4 bases from J, the junction contained 11 bases not matched to a gene. Germline CDR1 reads MDHEN; CDR2 reads SYDVKM. The CDR3 consists of 15 residues. The CDR3 loop is CASRGESRGRETQYF. DNA of the CDR3: TGTGCCAGCAGGGGGGAGTCGCGGGGGAGAGAGACCCAGTACTTC.

The chain employs TRBV30 and TRBJ1-3, with a tentative D call TRBD1 (6 bases). Trimming left V 0 bases short and J 7 bases short, with 16 bases between. The CDR3 extends over 15 amino acids. Germline V lookup: CDR1 GTSNPN, CDR2 SVGIG (reference sequence). This CDR3 is CAWSVEQGRRNTIYF. CDR3 coding DNA: TGTGCCTGGAGTGTAGAGCAGGGGAGAAGGAACACCATATATTTT.

The chain recombines TRBV5-1 with TRBJ1-2, with D unclear. Between the trimmed V and J ends, which lost 4 bases and 6 bases, there was a span of 10 bases. Germline CDR1 SGHRS, CDR2 YFSETQ. The length of the CDR3 is 12 residues. The CDR3 bases are TGCGCCAGCAGCCAGGACTTCGATGGCTACACCTTC. It encodes CASSQDFDGYTF.

J is TRBJ2-7 and V is TRBV6-5, with a weak D call TRBD2 (5 bases). The CDR3 has 14 residues. Trimming cost V 5 bases and J 0 bases, with 11 bases left between them. Per germline, CDR1 MNHEY and CDR2 SVGAGI. The CDR3 DNA follows: TGTGCCAGCAGTCCCGATGGGAGCTCCTACGAGCAGTACTTC. This encodes CASSPDGSSYEQYF.

The chain recombines TRBV5-4 with TRBJ1-1; D call uncertain. The CDR3 covers 13 residues. Trimming stripped 4 bases from V and 5 bases from J, with 12 bases between. Germline V lookup: CDR1 SGHNT, CDR2 YYREEE (reference sequence). For the CDR3, the DNA is TGTGCCAGCAGCCCCTCAGGAGGAACTGAAGCTTTCTTT. Amino acid sequence: CASSPSGGTEAFF.